This TCR beta chain was found in a study of PD-L1 blockade in urothelial cancer. Study details: Men with urothelial cancer arising in the bladder made up most of the roughly 29 patients. Blood gave a median roughly 150,000 T cells.

The sample's time point: peripheral blood 6 weeks after treatment start. Per patient, between 1 and 8 samples were collected at pretreatment and on-treatment time points. The data were produced by immunoSEQ multiplex PCR, yet TCRdb's version contains in-frame clones alone and is incomplete. Altogether some 120,000 clones are present, around 89% being singletons, with the ten largest covering more than 1.5%. The junction had 5 bases not matched to a gene; V was cut back by 0 bases and J by 5 bases. CDR1 and CDR2 from the germline V gene are MNHEY and SVGAGI. The CDR3 is 15 residues long. The source is a man between 60 and 70 years old with urothelial cancer. The sample in question was PBMCs, obtained around atezolizumab (anti-PD-L1) treatment. The chain couples TRBV6-5 to TRBJ1-2; 8 nucleotides align to TRBD1. The CDR3 protein is CASSYSPGGGYGYTF. The CDR3 DNA reads TGTGCCAGCAGTTACTCGCCAGGGGGCGGATATGGCTACACCTTC.